These 15 T cell receptor beta chains were all obtained from the same sample, sequenced in a study of response to subunit inactivated influenza vaccine. TCRdb processed the RT-PCR reads anew with MiXCR; each CDR3 protein has one entry. The table shows 530,000 or so distinct CDR3 sequences, with approximately 12% occurring only once. The starting material was PBMCs from blood, obtained on the day of vaccination. These TCRs come from a man in his fifties who received an inactivated influenza vaccine.

This clonotype has more than one count but fewer than ten. The rearrangement links TRBV12-3 or TRBV12-4 to TRBJ2-5, with 16 bases lining up with TRBD2. V lost 0 bases and J lost 5; bases outside the gene matches: 3. The CDR3 has 17 amino acids. CDR3 sequence: CASSLAPGLAGGETQYF. In DNA form, the CDR3 reads TGTGCCAGCAGTTTAGCCCCGGGACTAGCGGGAGGGGAGACCCAGTACTTC.

This clonotype was detected only a few times. The rearrangement links TRBV6-1 to TRBJ2-6; TRBD2 might be the D (5 bases). The V end was cut by 6 bases, the J end by 3 bases, with 6 bases between. This CDR3 contains 13 residues. From germline, CDR1 is MNHNS and CDR2 SASEGT. Here the CDR3 DNA reads TGTGCCAGCAGAAGCGGTGGGGCCAACGTCCTGACTTTC. Its protein product is CASRSGGANVLTF.

This clonotype has more than one count but fewer than ten. The chain combines TRBV24-1 with TRBJ2-5; 8 bases are shared with TRBD2. V lost 3 bases and J lost 5; bases outside the gene matches: 4. The CDR3 has 14 amino acids. CDR1 and CDR2 (germline): KGHDR, SFDVKD. CDR3 region: CATSDRTSFETQYF. DNA of the CDR3: TGTGCCACCAGTGATAGGACTAGCTTTGAGACCCAGTACTTC.

Note on this clonotype: Mismatch with germline at one junction end may stem from a read error. The chain employs TRBV29-1 and TRBJ2-5, with 8 bases matching TRBD1. The CDR3 is made up of 13 amino acids. Looked up from germline, CDR1 is SQVTM and CDR2 is ANQGSEA. CDR3 DNA: TGCAGCGTCGAAGACAGGGGTCACGAGACCCAGTACTTC. This encodes CSVEDRGHETQYF.

The V call is TRBV19, the J call TRBJ2-1; TRBD1 matches at 7 bases. CDR3 length: 17 residues. The junction had 15 bases not matched to a gene; V was cut back by 5 bases and J by 5 bases. Germline CDR1 reads LNHDA; CDR2 reads SQIVND (reference sequence). CDR3 loop: CASSDRTGQIRNNEQFF. Written as DNA, the CDR3 is TGTGCCAGTAGTGACCGGACAGGACAAATTAGGAACAATGAGCAGTTCTTC.

This chain uses TRBV4-3 with TRBJ2-1; 8 positions agree with TRBD2. Germline assignment: CDR1 LGHNA and CDR2 YSLEER. The CDR3 is 18 residues long. V dropped 1 base and J dropped 2; count of bases not matched to a gene: 10. Here the CDR3 DNA reads TGCGCCAGCAGCCAAGCTTATGGCGGGAGGCCCGCCTACAATGAGCAGTTCTTC. Translating it yields CASSQAYGGRPAYNEQFF.

There are many counts of this clonotype. The chain recombines TRBV5-1 with TRBJ2-1; the match to TRBD2 covers 8 bases. Trimming cost V 0 bases and J 15 bases; bases outside gene matches: 11. The CDR3 contains 14 residues. Per the germline V gene, CDR1 is SGHRS and CDR2 is YFSETQ. CDR3 sequence reads: CASSLALSRSGGFF. The CDR3, as DNA: TGCGCCAGCAGCTTGGCCCTGAGTAGGAGCGGGGGGTTCTTC.

This clonotype has ten or more counts. This chain connects TRBV3-1 to TRBJ1-5; D remains ambiguous. The germline V and J ends were trimmed by 1 base and 3 bases, with 7 bases remaining between them. The CDR3 consists of 14 residues. Germline-derived CDR1 and CDR2 are LGHDT and YNNKEL (reference sequence). The CDR3 bases are TGTGCCAGCAGCCAAGGACGGATCAATCAGCCCCAGCATTTT. Encoded protein: CASSQGRINQPQHF. Full variable domain (missing parts from reference TRBV3-1 and TRBJ1-5): DTAVSQTPKYLVTQMGNDKSIKCEQNLGHDTMYWYKQDSKKFLKIMFSYNNKELIINETVPNRFSPKSPDKAHLNLHINSLELGDSAVYFCASSQGRINQPQHFGDGTRLSIL.

This clonotype has only a few counts. The CDR3 sequence: CASSTGFGAVSGANVLTF. The DNA of the CDR3 is TGTGCCAGCAGCACGGGGTTCGGCGCGGTCTCTGGGGCCAACGTCCTGACTTTC. The chain has TRBV25-1 and TRBJ2-6, with D tentatively TRBD2 (5 bases). The germline V and J ends were trimmed by 6 bases and 0 bases, with 18 bases remaining between them. The CDR3 consists of 18 residues. Looked up from germline, CDR1 is MGHDK and CDR2 is SYGVNS.

This clonotype has only a few counts. This chain uses TRBV20-1 with TRBJ1-2; D may be TRBD1 (5 bases). The CDR3 runs 14 residues. Trimming removed 4 bases at V and 2 bases at J, with 14 bases between. Per the germline V gene, CDR1 is DFQATT and CDR2 is SNEGSKA (reference sequence). The CDR3 is CSATSTAINYGYTF. CDR3 nucleotide sequence: TGCAGTGCTACCTCGACAGCCATAAACTATGGCTACACCTTC.

This clonotype is a singleton in its sample. V gene TRBV5-6 combines with J gene TRBJ1-6, with D perhaps TRBD1 (6 bases). CDR3 length: 12 amino acids. V lost 7 bases, J lost 14 bases, and 16 bases lay in between. Germline CDR1 SGHDT, CDR2 YYEEEE. The CDR3 DNA is TGTGCCAGCGGGGGGCCGGGGCGTACCCTCCACTTT. As protein: CASGGPGRTLHF.

Only a few counts were recorded for this clonotype. The chain carries TRBV3-1 and TRBJ1-1, with D possibly being TRBD1 (6 bases). CDR1 is LGHDT, CDR2 YNNKEL, per germline (reference sequence). The CDR3 extends over 14 amino acids. V dropped 7 bases and J dropped 5 bases, with 17 bases sitting between them. CDR3 coding DNA: TGTGCCAGCAACGAAGAGGGGGGGAGAACTGAAGCTTTCTTT. Protein product: CASNEEGGRTEAFF.

This clonotype was observed a handful of times. V usage is TRBV5-6 and J usage is TRBJ1-1; D may be TRBD1 (5 bases). CDR1 is SGHDT and CDR2 is YYEEEE in the germline V gene. CDR3 length: 14 residues. The V end lost 2 bases, the J end lost 3 bases, and 11 bases lay between the germline ends. The CDR3 sequence is CASSLGLGDTEAFF. Here the CDR3 DNA reads TGTGCCAGCAGCTTAGGCCTGGGGGACACTGAAGCTTTCTTT.

This clonotype was detected only a few times. J is TRBJ2-1 and V is TRBV7-2; tentatively, D is TRBD2 (5 bases). The CDR3 covers 16 residues. Trimming took 0 bases from V and 9 from J, leaving 18 bases between them. Per the germline V gene, CDR1 is SGHTA and CDR2 is FQGNSA. CDR3: CASSLARRVYKGEQFF. The CDR3 DNA follows: TGTGCCAGCAGCTTAGCGCGGCGGGTGTACAAAGGTGAGCAGTTCTTC. Filled out from reference TRBV7-2 and TRBJ2-1, the complete variable domain reads GAGVSQSPSNKVTEKGKDVELRCDPISGHTALYWYRQSLGQGLEFLIYFQGNSAPDKSGLPSDRFSAERTGGSVSTLTIQRTQQEDSAVYLCASSLARRVYKGEQFFGPGTRLTVL.

This clonotype has just a few counts. The rearrangement joins TRBV4-3 to TRBJ2-1; no clear D. The CDR3 loop spans 13 amino acids. V shed 0 bases and J shed 5 bases, with 5 bases lying between them. The germline gives CDR1 LGHNA, CDR2 YSLEER. The CDR3: CASSQERDNEQFF. The CDR3 DNA follows: TGCGCCAGCAGCCAAGAGAGAGACAATGAGCAGTTCTTC.